The text below deals with one T cell receptor beta chain. Its specificity is not known. The authors amplified TCR beta CDR3 regions from RNA transcripts. In the first round, RT-PCR was carried out with HTBI primers, and a multiplex PCR formed the second round. Via MiXCR, TCRdb re-called the multiplex PCR reads, giving one row per CDR3 protein. The table has about 340,000 distinct CDR3 sequences, 17% seen once. Exclusion criteria comprised other autoimmune diseases, uncontrolled infections, pregnancy or lactation in patients. The sample is drawn from a study of Graves' ophthalmopathy and Graves' hyperthyroidism. General study points: Ophthalmopathy could be told apart from stable hyperthyroidism by a 13-signature model (87.88% sensitivity, roughly 81% specificity). Blood was where most expanded thyroid clonotypes above 0.001 frequency also turned up.

V lost 6 bases and J 3 bases, leaving 18 bases between the germline ends. The CDR3 is 16 residues long. Germline CDR1 is MNHNS and CDR2 is SASEGT. The specimen sequenced was peripheral blood. The chain employs TRBV6-1 and TRBJ1-3; D not certain. The TCR was taken from an adult man with Graves' ophthalmopathy. DNA for the CDR3: TGTGCCAGCAGCTTGACGATCGCGCCAGTTGGAAACACCATATATTTT. It translates to CASSLTIAPVGNTIYF.